The clone carrying this TCR beta chain came up a few times. Its antigen remains unidentified. The PCR contained 60 Vbeta and 13 Jbeta primers. The table came from immunoSEQ multiplex PCR; TCRdb's copy has only in-frame clones and leaves some out. There are 130,000 or so clones in the sample; around 83% occur only once, and approximately 8.1% lies in the top ten. The CDR3 covers 16 residues. CDR1 and CDR2 (germline): LGHNA, YSLEER. The ends were cut back, 3 bases at V and 10 bases at J, with 24 bases in the middle. The sample comes from a study of cytomegalovirus exposure and HLA in healthy donors. About the research overall: Of the donors genotyped, several hundred in all, about 82% fell in the Caucasian-associated ancestry cluster.

General observations from the study: According to the study, roughly 180 TCR beta chains were cytomegalovirus-associated. Specific recognition of CMV antigens was confirmed in vitro for a few chains (all CMV-associated). CMV serostatus alone was available as immune exposure information.

The sample comprised PBMCs. The chain couples TRBV4-3 to TRBJ2-5; tentatively, D is TRBD2 (5 bases). The TCR comes from a woman in her 50s in good health and CMV-seropositive. Here the CDR3 DNA reads TGCGCCAGCAGCCATAGACCTAGCTCCGGTCGGTTAGACCAGTACTTC. It encodes CASSHRPSSGRLDQYF.